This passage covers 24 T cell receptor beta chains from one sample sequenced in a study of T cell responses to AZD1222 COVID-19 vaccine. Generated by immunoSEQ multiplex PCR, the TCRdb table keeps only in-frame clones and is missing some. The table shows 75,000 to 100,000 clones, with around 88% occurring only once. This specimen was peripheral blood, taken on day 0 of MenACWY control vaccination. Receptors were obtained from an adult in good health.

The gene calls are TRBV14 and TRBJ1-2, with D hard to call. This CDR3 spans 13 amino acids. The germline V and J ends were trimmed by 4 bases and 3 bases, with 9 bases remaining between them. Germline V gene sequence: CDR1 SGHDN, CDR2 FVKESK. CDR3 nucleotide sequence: TGTGCCAGCAGCCCCGGACGGCACTATGGCTACACCTTC. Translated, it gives CASSPGRHYGYTF.

CDR3: CASSFSGGLYNEQFF. The CDR3 DNA reads as TGTGCCAGCAGCTTTAGCGGGGGTCTCTACAATGAGCAGTTCTTC. This sequence joins TRBV7-2 and TRBJ2-1; 9 bases are a match to TRBD2. V was clipped by 3 bases and J by 3 bases; unmatched bases: 3. This CDR3 contains 15 residues. CDR1 and CDR2 (germline): SGHTA, FQGNSA.

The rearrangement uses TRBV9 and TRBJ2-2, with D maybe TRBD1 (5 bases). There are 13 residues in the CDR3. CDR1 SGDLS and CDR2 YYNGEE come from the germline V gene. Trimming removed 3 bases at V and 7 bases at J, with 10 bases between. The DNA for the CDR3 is TGTGCCAGCAGCGCCAGGGTCGGCGGGGAGCTGTTTTTT. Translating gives CASSARVGGELFF.

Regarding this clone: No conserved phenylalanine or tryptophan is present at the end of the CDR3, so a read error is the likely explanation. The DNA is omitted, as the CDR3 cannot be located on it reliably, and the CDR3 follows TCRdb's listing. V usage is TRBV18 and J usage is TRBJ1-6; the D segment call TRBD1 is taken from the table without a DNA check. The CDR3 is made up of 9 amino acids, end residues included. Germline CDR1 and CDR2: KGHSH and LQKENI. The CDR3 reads CASSPGPTV.

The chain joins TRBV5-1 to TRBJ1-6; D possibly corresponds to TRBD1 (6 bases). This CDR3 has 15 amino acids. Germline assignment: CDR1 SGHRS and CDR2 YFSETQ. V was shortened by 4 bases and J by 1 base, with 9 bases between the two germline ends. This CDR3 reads CASSLGQSYNSPLHF. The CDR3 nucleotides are TGCGCCAGCAGCCTAGGACAGTCCTATAATTCACCCCTCCACTTT.

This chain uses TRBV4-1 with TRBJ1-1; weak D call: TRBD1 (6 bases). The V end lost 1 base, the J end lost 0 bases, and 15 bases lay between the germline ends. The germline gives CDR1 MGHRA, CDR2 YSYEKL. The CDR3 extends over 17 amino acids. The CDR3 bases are TGCGCCAGCAGCCAAGTTTTGTGGGACAACATGAACACTGAAGCTTTCTTT. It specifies CASSQVLWDNMNTEAFF.

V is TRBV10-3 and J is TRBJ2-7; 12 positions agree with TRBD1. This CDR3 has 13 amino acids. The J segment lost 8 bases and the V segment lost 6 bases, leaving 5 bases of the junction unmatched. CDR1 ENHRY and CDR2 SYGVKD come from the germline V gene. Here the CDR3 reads CAISLGQGAQQYF. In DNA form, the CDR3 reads TGTGCCATCAGCCTGGGACAGGGGGCTCAGCAGTACTTC.

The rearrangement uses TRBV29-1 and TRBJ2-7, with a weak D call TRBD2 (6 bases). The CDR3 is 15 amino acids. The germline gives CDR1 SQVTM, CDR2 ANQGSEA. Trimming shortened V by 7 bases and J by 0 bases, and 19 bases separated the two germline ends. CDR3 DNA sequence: TGCAGCGCGATGGACCCCGGGGGAGGCTCCTACGAGCAGTACTTC. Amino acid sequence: CSAMDPGGGSYEQYF.

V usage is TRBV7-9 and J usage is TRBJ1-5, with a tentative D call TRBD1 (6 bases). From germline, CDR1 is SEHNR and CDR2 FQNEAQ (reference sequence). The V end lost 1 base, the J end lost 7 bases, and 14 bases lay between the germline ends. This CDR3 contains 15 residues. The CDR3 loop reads CASSLEGGTGQPQHF. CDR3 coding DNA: TGTGCCAGCAGCTTAGAGGGGGGGACCGGGCAGCCCCAGCATTTT.

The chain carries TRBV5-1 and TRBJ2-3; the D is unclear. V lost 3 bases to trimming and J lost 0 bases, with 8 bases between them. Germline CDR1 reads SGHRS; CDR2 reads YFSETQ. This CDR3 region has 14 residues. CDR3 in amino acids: CASSSDRSTDTQYF. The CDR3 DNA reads TGCGCCAGCAGCTCTGACCGTAGCACAGATACGCAGTATTTT.

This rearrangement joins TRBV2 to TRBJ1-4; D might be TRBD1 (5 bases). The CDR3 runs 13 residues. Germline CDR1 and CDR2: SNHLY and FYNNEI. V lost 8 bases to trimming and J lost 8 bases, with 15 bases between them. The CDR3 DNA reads TGTGCCAGCTTGGGAACATGGGGGGAAAAACTGTTTTTT. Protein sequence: CASLGTWGEKLFF. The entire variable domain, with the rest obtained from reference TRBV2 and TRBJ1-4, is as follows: EPEVTQTPSHQVTQMGQEVILRCVPISNHLYFYWYRQILGQKVEFLVSFYNNEISEKSEIFDDQFSVERPDGSNFTLKIRSTKLEDSAMYFCASLGTWGEKLFFGSGTQLSVL.

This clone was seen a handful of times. DNA of the CDR3: TGCGCCAGCAGCTTGGGAGCCAGGGCAGACGAAAAACTGTTTTTT. Translating it yields CASSLGARADEKLFF. V usage is TRBV5-1 and J usage is TRBJ1-4; weak D call: TRBD1 (5 bases). Germline CDR1 is SGHRS and CDR2 is YFSETQ. Trimming took off 0 bases at V and 8 bases at J, with 14 bases between the two ends. This CDR3 has 15 amino acids. The full variable domain, its missing parts supplied by reference TRBV5-1 and TRBJ1-4, is KAGVTQTPRYLIKTRGQQVTLSCSPISGHRSVSWYQQTPGQGLQFLFEYFSETQRNKGNFPGRFSGRQFSNSRSEMNVSTLELGDSALYLCASSLGARADEKLFFGSGTQLSVL.

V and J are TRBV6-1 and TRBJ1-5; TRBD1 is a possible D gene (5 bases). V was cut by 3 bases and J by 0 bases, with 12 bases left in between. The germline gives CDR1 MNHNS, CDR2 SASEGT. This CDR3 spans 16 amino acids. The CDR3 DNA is TGTGCCAGCAGTGAGACAGTAATCTATAGCAATCAGCCCCAGCATTTT. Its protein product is CASSETVIYSNQPQHF.

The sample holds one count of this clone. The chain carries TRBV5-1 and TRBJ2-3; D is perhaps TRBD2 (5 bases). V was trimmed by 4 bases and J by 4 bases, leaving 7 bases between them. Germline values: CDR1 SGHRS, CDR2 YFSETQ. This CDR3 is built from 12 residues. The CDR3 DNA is TGCGCCAGCAGCCCAGCGGCAGATACGCAGTATTTT. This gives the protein CASSPAADTQYF.

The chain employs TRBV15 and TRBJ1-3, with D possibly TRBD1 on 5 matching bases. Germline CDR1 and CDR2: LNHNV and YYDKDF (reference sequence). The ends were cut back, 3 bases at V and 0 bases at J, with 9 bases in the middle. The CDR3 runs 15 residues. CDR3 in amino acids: CATSRLGDSGNTIYF. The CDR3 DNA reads TGTGCCACCAGCAGGCTGGGGGACTCTGGAAACACCATATATTTT.

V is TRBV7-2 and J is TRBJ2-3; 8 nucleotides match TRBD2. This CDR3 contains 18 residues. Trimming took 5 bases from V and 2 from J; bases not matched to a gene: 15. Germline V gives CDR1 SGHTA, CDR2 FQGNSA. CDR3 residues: CASSHMIRAGVSTDTQYF. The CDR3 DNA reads TGTGCCAGCAGCCATATGATTCGAGCGGGGGTTTCCACAGATACGCAGTATTTT.

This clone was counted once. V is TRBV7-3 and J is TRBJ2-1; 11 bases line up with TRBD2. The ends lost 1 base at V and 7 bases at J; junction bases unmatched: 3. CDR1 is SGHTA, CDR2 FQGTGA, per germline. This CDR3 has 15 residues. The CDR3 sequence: CASSLSSGGENEQFF. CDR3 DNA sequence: TGTGCCAGCAGCTTAAGTAGCGGGGGGGAGAATGAGCAGTTCTTC.

The CDR3 sequence is CAIRQGPINYGYTF. The CDR3 DNA sequence: TGTGCCATAAGACAGGGGCCAATTAACTATGGCTACACCTTC. This chain connects TRBV10-3 to TRBJ1-2; the match to TRBD1 covers 8 bases. V was clipped by 9 bases and J by 1 base; unmatched bases: 7. CDR1 and CDR2 (germline): ENHRY, SYGVKD. The CDR3 is made up of 14 amino acids.

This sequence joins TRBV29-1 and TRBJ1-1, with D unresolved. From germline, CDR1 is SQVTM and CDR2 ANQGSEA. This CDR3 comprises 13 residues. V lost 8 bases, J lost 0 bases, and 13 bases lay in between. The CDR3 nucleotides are TGCAGCTCGAGGGAGGGAGTGAACACTGAAGCTTTCTTT. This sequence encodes CSSREGVNTEAFF.

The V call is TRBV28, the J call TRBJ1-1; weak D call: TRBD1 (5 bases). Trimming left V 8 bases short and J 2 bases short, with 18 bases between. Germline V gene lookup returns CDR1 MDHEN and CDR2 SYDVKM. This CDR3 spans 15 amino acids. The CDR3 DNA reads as TGTGCCAGCCGCAAGGGGCTTGATTTCAACACTGAAGCTTTCTTT. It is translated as CASRKGLDFNTEAFF.

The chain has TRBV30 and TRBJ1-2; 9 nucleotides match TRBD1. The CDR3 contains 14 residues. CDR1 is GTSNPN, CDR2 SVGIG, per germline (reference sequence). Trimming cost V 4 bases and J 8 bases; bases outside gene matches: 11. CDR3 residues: CAWTQNRGRVGYTF. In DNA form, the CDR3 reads TGTGCCTGGACTCAAAACAGGGGGCGGGTAGGCTACACCTTC.

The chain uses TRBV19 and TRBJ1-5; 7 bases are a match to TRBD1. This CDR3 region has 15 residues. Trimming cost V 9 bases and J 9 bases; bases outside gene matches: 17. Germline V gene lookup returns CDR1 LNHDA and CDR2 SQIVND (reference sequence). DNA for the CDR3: TGTGCCAGCCAGGGGCCCCGACAGGGCGTGGGGCCCCAGCATTTT. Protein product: CASQGPRQGVGPQHF. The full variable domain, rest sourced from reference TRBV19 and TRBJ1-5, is DGGITQSPKYLFRKEGQNVTLSCEQNLNHDAMYWYRQDPGQGLRLIYYSQIVNDFQKGDIAEGYSVSREKKESFPLTVTSAQKNPTAFYLCASQGPRQGVGPQHFGDGTRLSIL.

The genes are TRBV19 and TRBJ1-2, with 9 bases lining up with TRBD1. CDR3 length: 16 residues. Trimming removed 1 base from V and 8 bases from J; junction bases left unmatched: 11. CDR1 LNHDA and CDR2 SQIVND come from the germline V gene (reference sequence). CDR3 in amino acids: CASSIVGQGLLGGYTF. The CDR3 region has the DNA TGTGCCAGTAGTATAGTGGGACAGGGCTTGTTGGGCGGCTACACCTTC. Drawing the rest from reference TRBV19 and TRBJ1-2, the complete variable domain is DGGITQSPKYLFRKEGQNVTLSCEQNLNHDAMYWYRQDPGQGLRLIYYSQIVNDFQKGDIAEGYSVSREKKESFPLTVTSAQKNPTAFYLCASSIVGQGLLGGYTFGSGTRLTVV.

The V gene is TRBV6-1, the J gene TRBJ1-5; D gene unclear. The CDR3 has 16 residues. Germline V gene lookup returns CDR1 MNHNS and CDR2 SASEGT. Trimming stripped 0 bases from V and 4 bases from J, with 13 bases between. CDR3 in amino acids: CASSEAATGRNQPQHF. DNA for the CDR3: TGTGCCAGCAGTGAAGCCGCGACCGGGAGGAATCAGCCCCAGCATTTT.